The next 6 T cell receptor beta chains were all read from a single sample in a study of cytomegalovirus exposure and HLA in healthy donors. The PCR used 60 Vbeta and 13 Jbeta primers. The repertoire was sequenced with immunoSEQ multiplex PCR; TCRdb's copy has only in-frame clones and lacks some. The sample lists some 190,000 clones; around 85% were seen once. The sample comprised PBMCs. These TCRs come from a man younger than 35 in good health and CMV-seronegative.

The V call is TRBV2, the J call TRBJ2-5, with TRBD2 identical over 7 bases. The J segment lost 5 bases and the V segment lost 3 bases, leaving 9 bases of the junction unmatched. Germline loops: CDR1 SNHLY, CDR2 FYNNEI. The CDR3 extends over 15 amino acids. CDR3 DNA: TGTGCCAGCAGTGAGGCCCCGCTGGGGGGGGAGACCCAGTACTTC. Translated: CASSEAPLGGETQYF.

CDR3 coding DNA: TGTGCCAGCAGCCAAAGGAGGCGGAGTAGGCATGAAGCTTTCTTT. Its translation: CASSQRRRSRHEAFF. V and J are TRBV14 and TRBJ1-1, with D uncertain. This CDR3 spans 15 amino acids. From germline, CDR1 is SGHDN and CDR2 FVKESK. The V end lost 2 bases, the J end lost 7 bases, and 17 bases lay between the germline ends.

The V call is TRBV7-6, the J call TRBJ1-4, with D unclear. CDR1 is SGHVS and CDR2 is FNYEAQ in the germline V gene. The CDR3 runs 16 residues. V was clipped by 1 base and J by 0 bases, with 9 bases between them. CDR3 in DNA: TGTGCCAGCAGCTTAGTTCACTCTGCAACTAATGAAAAACTGTTTTTT. Translation gives CASSLVHSATNEKLFF.

This clone was seen a few times. V and J are TRBV20-1 and TRBJ2-7; 9 bases fit TRBD2. Germline-derived CDR1 and CDR2 are DFQATT and SNEGSKA (reference sequence). This CDR3 is built from 11 residues. The CDR3 coding sequence is TGCGCGGGACTAGCTGTCTACGAGCAGTACTTC. Residues: CAGLAVYEQYF.

The J gene is TRBJ2-1, the V gene TRBV6-5; 11 bases align to TRBD2. Germline CDR1 reads MNHEY; CDR2 reads SVGAGI. V dropped 4 bases and J dropped 8; count of bases not matched to a gene: 4. CDR3 length: 14 residues. The CDR3 nucleotides are TGTGCCAGCAGTTTCCTAGCGGGGGGTTATGAGCAGTTCTTC. It translates to CASSFLAGGYEQFF.

V usage is TRBV7-9 and J usage is TRBJ2-7; TRBD1 might be the D (5 bases). CDR1 SEHNR and CDR2 FQNEAQ come from the germline V gene (reference sequence). The V and J ends lost 1 base and 4 bases respectively, with 11 bases between them. This CDR3 is 14 amino acids long. The CDR3 coding sequence is TGTGCCAGCAGCTTAGAGTTTCAGGGATACGAGCAGTACTTC. The encoded protein is CASSLEFQGYEQYF. Variable domain in full (rest from reference TRBV7-9 and TRBJ2-7): DTGVSQNPRHKITKRGQNVTFRCDPISEHNRLYWYRQTLGQGPEFLTYFQNEAQLEKSRLLSDRFSAERPKGSFSTLEIQRTEQGDSAMYLCASSLEFQGYEQYFGPGTRLTVT.